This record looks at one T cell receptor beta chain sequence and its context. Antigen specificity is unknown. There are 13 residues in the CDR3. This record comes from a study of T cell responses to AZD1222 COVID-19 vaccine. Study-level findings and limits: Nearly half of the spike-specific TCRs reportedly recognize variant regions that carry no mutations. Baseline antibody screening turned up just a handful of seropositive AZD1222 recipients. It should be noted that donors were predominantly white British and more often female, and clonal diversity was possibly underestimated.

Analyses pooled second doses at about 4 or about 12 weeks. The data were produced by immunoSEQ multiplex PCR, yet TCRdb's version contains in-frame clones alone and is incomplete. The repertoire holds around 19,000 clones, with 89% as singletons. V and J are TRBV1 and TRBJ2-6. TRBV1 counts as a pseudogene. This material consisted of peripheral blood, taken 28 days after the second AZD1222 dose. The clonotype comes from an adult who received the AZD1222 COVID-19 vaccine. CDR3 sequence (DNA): TGCACCAGCAGTGCAAGTCGGGCCAACGTCCTGACTTTC. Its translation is CTSSASRANVLTF.